These T cell receptor beta chains were read from a single sample in a study of persistence of HIV-infected CD4 T cells. These TCRs are of unknown antigen specificity. Using immunoSEQ multiplex PCR, the repertoire was profiled, and TCRdb retains in-frame clones only, with some absent. The data hold about 20,000 clones, with 78% observed a single time. This specimen consisted of CD4+ T cells sorted from PBMCs after roughly 19-hour stimulation, obtained from a patient who received antiretroviral therapy. Receptors were obtained from an adult man with HIV who was CMV-seropositive. Both conserved end residues are part of each CDR3. A D gene is named only where the DNA matches it firmly. The listing skips clone size in some rows; elsewhere it reads once, few, many or a size class.

cdr3_aa,cdr3_nt,j_call,d_call,clone_size,v_call
CASSRRWPGGQNYEQYF,TGTGCCAGCAGTAGAAGATGGCCCGGGGGACAGAACTACGAGCAGTACTTC,TRBJ2-7,-,-,TRBV14
CASRDTPNTGELFF,TGTGCCAGTAGGGACACTCCGAACACCGGGGAGCTGTTTTTT,TRBJ2-2,-,-,TRBV19
CASSIRQGPYGYTF,TGTGCCAGTAGTATCCGACAGGGCCCCTATGGCTACACCTTC,TRBJ1-2,TRBD1,-,TRBV19
CASSRWTGANTEAFF,TGTGCCAGCAGCCGCTGGACAGGGGCGAACACTGAAGCTTTCTTT,TRBJ1-1,TRBD1,-,TRBV4-2
CATSDKWAGELFF,TGTGCCACCTCCGACAAGTGGGCCGGGGAGCTGTTTTTT,TRBJ2-2,-,few,TRBV15
CASSPDTSYEQYF,TGTGCCAGCTCGCCGGACACTTCCTACGAGCAGTACTTC,TRBJ2-7,-,-,TRBV18
CATSDSYYYEQYF,TGTGCCACCAGTGATTCTTACTACTACGAGCAGTACTTC,TRBJ2-7,-,-,TRBV24-1
CASSQAGGRSNQPQHF,TGCGCCAGCAGCCAAGCGGGGGGAAGGAGCAATCAGCCCCAGCATTTT,TRBJ1-5,-,-,TRBV4-1
CASSQKRDTYNEQFF,TGTGCCAGCAGCCAAAAAAGGGACACCTACAATGAGCAGTTCTTC,TRBJ2-1,-,-,TRBV5-4
CASSSGTSGGAAYEQYF,TGCGCCAGCAGCTCCGGGACTAGCGGGGGGGCCGCCTACGAGCAGTACTTC,TRBJ2-7,TRBD2,-,TRBV5-1
CASSQSDTQYF,TGTGCCAGCAGCCAGTCAGATACGCAGTATTTT,TRBJ2-3,-,-,TRBV7-8
CASSPSTGGYTF,TGTGCCAGCAGCCCTTCGACGGGAGGCTACACCTTC,TRBJ1-2,-,-,TRBV6-6
CASSRGQAFNQPQHF,TGCGCCAGCAGCCGTGGACAGGCTTTCAATCAGCCCCAGCATTTT,TRBJ1-5,TRBD1,-,TRBV4-1
CATSDPPTGGLNEQFF,TGTGCCACCAGTGATCCTCCGACAGGGGGCCTCAATGAGCAGTTCTTC,TRBJ2-1,TRBD1,-,TRBV24-1
CASSAAGSDQPQHF,TGTGCCAGCAGTGCAGCCGGAAGTGATCAGCCCCAGCATTTT,TRBJ1-5,-,-,TRBV6-1
CASSQAQGAVPGELFF,TGTGCCAGCAGCCAAGCGCAGGGGGCCGTCCCCGGGGAGCTGTTTTTT,TRBJ2-2,TRBD1,-,TRBV4-2
CASTSDSYNEQFF,TGTGCCAGCACTTCAGACAGCTACAATGAGCAGTTCTTC,TRBJ2-1,-,-,TRBV12-3/TRBV12-4
CASSSTPFSGRTGELFF,TGTGCCAGCAGTTCTACCCCCTTTAGCGGTCGCACCGGGGAGCTGTTTTTT,TRBJ2-2,-,-,TRBV27
CASSPGGAGEKLFF,TGTGCCAGCAGTCCAGGGGGCGCGGGCGAAAAACTGTTTTTT,TRBJ1-4,TRBD1,-,TRBV27
CASSLGCWPHPRWGNTIYF,TGTGCCAGCAGCTTGGGATGCTGGCCCCACCCTCGATGGGGAAACACCATATATTTT,TRBJ1-3,-,-,TRBV5-8
CASSGTSGYTDTQYF,TGTGCCAGCTCCGGGACTAGCGGCTACACAGATACGCAGTATTTT,TRBJ2-3,TRBD2,-,TRBV2
CASSFLESGSYNEQFF,TGTGCCAGCAGTTTCCTAGAAAGCGGATCCTACAATGAGCAGTTCTTC,TRBJ2-1,-,-,TRBV27
CASSEVDSGNTIYF,TGTGCCAGCAGTGAAGTTGACAGTGGAAACACCATATATTTT,TRBJ1-3,-,-,TRBV6-1
CASRPYGLGNTDTQYF,TGTGCCAGCAGACCCTACGGACTCGGAAACACAGATACGCAGTATTTT,TRBJ2-3,-,-,TRBV5-8
CASSQDGSSPYEQYF,TGTGCCAGCAGTCAGGACGGCTCTAGTCCATACGAGCAGTACTTC,TRBJ2-7,-,-,TRBV28
CATRNSGSLYEKLFF,TGTGCCACCAGAAATAGCGGATCCTTGTATGAAAAACTGTTTTTT,TRBJ1-4,-,few,TRBV6-5